This T cell receptor beta chain was retrieved from a study of cytotoxic CD8 clonotypes in ibrutinib-treated CLL. Overall study context: Productive templates per sample averaged roughly 270,000; productive rearrangements, about 89,000.

The sample holds a few counts of this clone. Its cognate antigen is unknown. Study-wide results and limits: Sustained-remission and progressing patients diverged in sampling times.

Only in-frame clones appear in the TCRdb table, and some are missing; sequencing was by immunoSEQ multiplex PCR. The sample has under 300,000 clones, about three quarters seen once; the top ten hold over 15%. This CDR3 spans 11 amino acids. With 4 bases clipped from V and 9 bases from J, the junction kept 0 bases outside the gene matches. The germline V gene encodes CDR1 SGHTA and CDR2 FQGNSA. The input for sequencing was PBMCs, taken after 24 months of ibrutinib treatment. J is TRBJ1-5 and V is TRBV7-2; 7 bases map to TRBD1. This clonotype was obtained from a human donor with chronic lymphocytic leukemia. CDR3 DNA: TGTGCCAGCAGCTCAGGGGGGCCCCAGCATTTT. It codes for CASSSGGPQHF.